This T cell receptor (beta chain) was captured in a study of CD8+CD57+ T cells in acquired aplastic anemia. Genomic DNA, the template, was used for profiling of the TCR beta VDJ and CDR3. In TCRdb, the reads were re-called with MiXCR into one record per CDR3 protein. Of some 410,000 distinct CDR3 sequences in the sample, 60% to 80% were seen once. Remarks on this clonotype: The antigen is undetermined.

Between the trimmed V and J ends, which lost 4 bases and 12 bases, there was a span of 18 bases. Germline V CDR1 and CDR2: DFQATT, SNEGSKA (reference sequence). There are 12 residues in the CDR3. General study points: Overlap between patients and controls comprised about 28 CD8+ CDR3 sequences. CD8+ Simpson's diversity in patients was not significantly different from that in controls.

This TCR derives from a human donor in good health, serving as a control. The chain links TRBV20-1 to TRBJ1-2; no clear D. The sample consisted of sorted CD4+, CD8+, or CD8+CD57+ T cells (not recorded which) from PBMCs. The CDR3 sequence: CSAIDRDYTHTF. The CDR3 DNA reads as TGCAGTGCTATCGACCGCGACTATACACACACCTTC.